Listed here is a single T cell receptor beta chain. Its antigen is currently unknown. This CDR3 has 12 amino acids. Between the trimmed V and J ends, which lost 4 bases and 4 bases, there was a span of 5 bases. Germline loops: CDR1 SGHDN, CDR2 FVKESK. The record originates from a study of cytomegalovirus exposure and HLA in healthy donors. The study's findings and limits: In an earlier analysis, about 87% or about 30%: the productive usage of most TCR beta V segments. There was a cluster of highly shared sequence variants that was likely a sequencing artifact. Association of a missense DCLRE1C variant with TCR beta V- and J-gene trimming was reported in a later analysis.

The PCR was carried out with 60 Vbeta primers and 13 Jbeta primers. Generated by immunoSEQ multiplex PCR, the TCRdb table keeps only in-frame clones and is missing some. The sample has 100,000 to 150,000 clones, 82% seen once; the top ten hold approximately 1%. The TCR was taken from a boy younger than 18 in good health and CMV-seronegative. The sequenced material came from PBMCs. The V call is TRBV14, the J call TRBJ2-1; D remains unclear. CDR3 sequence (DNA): TGTGCCAGCAGCCCAGTATACAATGAGCAGTTCTTC. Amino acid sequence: CASSPVYNEQFF.